This T cell receptor (beta chain) comes out of a study of beta chain features in type 1 diabetes. At the level of the study: In all, approximately 100,000,000 sorted cells from all samples were analyzed.

With regard to this clone: Its specificity is not known.

Study-wide findings and caveats: Across all four CD4+ subsets, people with type 1 diabetes showed modestly shorter TCRB CDR3s.

Expressed TCRB transcripts were sequenced because the isolated RNA had all been reverse transcribed beforehand. Produced via immunoSEQ multiplex PCR; TCRdb's table is partial and in-frame only. The sample lists roughly 730,000 clones, around 15% occurring once. One heparinised draw, averaging about 110 mL, was taken per donor. The purity of all sorted populations exceeded 95%. The ends lost 8 bases at V and 5 bases at J; junction bases unmatched: 21. Germline V gene data show CDR1 as MNHEY and CDR2 as SMNVEV (reference sequence). The CDR3 length is 18 residues. This sequence originates from a man aged 18 to 29 with type 1 diabetes. The chain combines TRBV27 with TRBJ1-2; the match to TRBD1 covers 9 bases. Sample: naive CD4+ T cells from blood. This CDR3 reads CASGAPNDHRGLGYGYTF. CDR3 nucleotide sequence: TGTGCCAGCGGGGCGCCCAACGACCACAGGGGGCTCGGGTATGGCTACACCTTC.